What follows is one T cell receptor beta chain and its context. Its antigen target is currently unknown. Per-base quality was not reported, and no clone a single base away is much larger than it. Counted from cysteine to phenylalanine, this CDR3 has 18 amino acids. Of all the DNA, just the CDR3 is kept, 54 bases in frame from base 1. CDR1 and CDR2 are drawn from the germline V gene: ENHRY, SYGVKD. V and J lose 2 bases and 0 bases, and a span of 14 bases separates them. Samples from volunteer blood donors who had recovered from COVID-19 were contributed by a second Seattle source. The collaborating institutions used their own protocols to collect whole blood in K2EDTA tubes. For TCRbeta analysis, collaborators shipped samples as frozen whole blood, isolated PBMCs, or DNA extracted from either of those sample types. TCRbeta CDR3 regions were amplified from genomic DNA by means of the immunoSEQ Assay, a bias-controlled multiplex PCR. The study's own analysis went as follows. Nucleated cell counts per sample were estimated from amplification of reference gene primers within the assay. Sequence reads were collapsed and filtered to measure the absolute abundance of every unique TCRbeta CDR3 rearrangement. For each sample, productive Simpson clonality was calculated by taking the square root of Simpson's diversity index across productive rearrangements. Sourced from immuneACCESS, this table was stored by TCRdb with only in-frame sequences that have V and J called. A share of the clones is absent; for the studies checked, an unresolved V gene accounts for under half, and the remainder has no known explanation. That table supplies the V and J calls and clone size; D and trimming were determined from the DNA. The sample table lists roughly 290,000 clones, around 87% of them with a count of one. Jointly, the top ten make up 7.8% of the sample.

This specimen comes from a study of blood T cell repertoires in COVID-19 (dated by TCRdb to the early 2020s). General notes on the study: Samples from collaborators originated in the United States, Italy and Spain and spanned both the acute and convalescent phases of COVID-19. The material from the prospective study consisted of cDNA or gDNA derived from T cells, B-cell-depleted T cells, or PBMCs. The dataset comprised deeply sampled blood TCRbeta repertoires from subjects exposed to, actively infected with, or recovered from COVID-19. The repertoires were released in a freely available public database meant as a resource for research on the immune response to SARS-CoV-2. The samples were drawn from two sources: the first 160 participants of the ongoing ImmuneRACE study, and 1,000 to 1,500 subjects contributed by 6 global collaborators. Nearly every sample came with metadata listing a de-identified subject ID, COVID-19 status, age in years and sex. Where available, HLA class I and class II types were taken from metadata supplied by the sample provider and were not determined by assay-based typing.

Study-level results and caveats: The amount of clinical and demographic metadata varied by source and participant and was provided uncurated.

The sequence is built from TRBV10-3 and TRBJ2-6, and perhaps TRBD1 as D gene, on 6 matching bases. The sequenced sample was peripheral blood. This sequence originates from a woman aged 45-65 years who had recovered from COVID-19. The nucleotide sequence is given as TGTGCCATCAGTGAGATATACAGGGCTAGCTCTGGGGCCAACGTCCTGACTTTC. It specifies CAISEIYRASSGANVLTF.